This TCR beta chain was documented in a study of cytomegalovirus exposure and HLA in healthy donors. Regarding the study as a whole: Most TCR beta V segments were productive about 90% or about 30% of the time in an earlier analysis. Investigators reported 150 to 200 TCR beta chains as tied to cytomegalovirus.

V was clipped by 0 bases and J by 7 bases, with 10 bases between them. CDR1 and CDR2 from the germline V gene are MNHEY and SVGAGI. The CDR3 has 14 residues. The PCR was carried out with 60 Vbeta primers and 13 Jbeta primers. Repertoires were generated with immunoSEQ multiplex PCR, while TCRdb's copy carries only in-frame clones and drops some. The table lists around 100,000 clones, around 60% of them singletons, with more than 3% in the top ten. Regarding this clone: Its antigen is unidentified.

The chain employs TRBV6-5 and TRBJ2-1; D is unresolved. This sequence was found in a woman in her 50s in good health and CMV-seronegative. The sequenced material came from PBMCs. CDR3 region: CASSYSSGLNEQFF. The CDR3 coding sequence is TGTGCCAGCAGTTACTCCTCTGGGCTGAATGAGCAGTTCTTC.